The 19 T cell receptor beta chains below all came from one sample that was sequenced in a study of CD8 T cells in ankylosing spondylitis. Their antigens are not known. Study-wide findings and caveats: For ankylosing spondylitis blood, a TCR beta motif of under ten highly homologous variants appeared characteristic.

TCRdb independently ran MiXCR on the 5' RACE reads; one entry per CDR3 protein. The data show about 540,000 distinct CDR3 sequences, about 12% seen once. Source material: blood, either unsorted or a sorted T cell fraction (not recorded which). These receptors all stem from a male donor with ankylosing spondylitis.

This clonotype came up a few times. The chain links TRBV24-1 to TRBJ2-5; tentatively, D is TRBD1 (5 bases). V lost 4 bases to trimming and J lost 8 bases, with 16 bases between them. In germline, CDR1 is KGHDR, CDR2 SFDVKD. The CDR3 totals 14 residues. CDR3 loop: CATSEGRAVRTQYF. The CDR3, as DNA: TGTGCCACCAGTGAAGGCAGGGCGGTTAGAACCCAGTACTTC.

The chain uses TRBV7-9 and TRBJ2-7; 7 bases are a match to TRBD1. Germline-derived CDR1 and CDR2 are SEHNR and FQNEAQ (reference sequence). This CDR3 contains 13 residues. The junction had 5 bases not matched to a gene; V was cut back by 3 bases and J by 6 bases. The CDR3 sequence is CASSFGTAPEQYV. CDR3 nucleotides: TGTGCCAGCAGCTTTGGGACAGCCCCCGAGCAGTACGTC.

In regard to this clonotype: A much more abundant neighbour one base away suggests this may be a read error. V is TRBV20-1 and J is TRBJ2-3; D not certain. This CDR3 comprises 10 residues. Trimming shortened V by 7 bases and J by 2 bases, and 4 bases separated the two germline ends. Germline CDR1 DFQATT, CDR2 SNEGSKA (reference sequence). This CDR3 reads CSVVTDTQYF. The CDR3 DNA reads TGCAGTGTCGTCACAGATACGCAGTATTTT.

The rearrangement uses TRBV10-3 and TRBJ2-1; D not certain. CDR1 is ENHRY and CDR2 is SYGVKD in the germline V gene. Trimming pared 2 bases from V and 1 base from J, leaving 9 bases between. The CDR3 totals 15 residues. The CDR3 protein is CAISEKSISYNEQFF. CDR3 DNA sequence: TGTGCCATCAGTGAGAAGTCTATTTCCTACAATGAGCAGTTCTTC.

This clonotype was recorded a few times. The rearrangement joins TRBV11-2 to TRBJ1-2; no reliable D call. The CDR3 runs 12 residues. Between the trimmed V and J ends, which lost 4 bases and 4 bases, there was a span of 7 bases. Germline loops: CDR1 SGHAT, CDR2 FQNNGV. The CDR3 region has the DNA TGTGCCAGCAGCTCCGAGTTCTATGGCTACACCTTC. Translated, it gives CASSSEFYGYTF.

This clonotype appeared a few times. The rearrangement links TRBV6-2 or TRBV6-3 to TRBJ2-1; D gene ambiguous. The CDR3 contains 16 residues. The V gene's germline CDR1 is MNHEY and CDR2 SVGEGT. V gave up 4 bases and J gave up 4 bases, with 17 bases separating them. Here the CDR3 reads CASSLDGQYGYNEQFF. In nucleotides, the CDR3 is TGTGCCAGCAGTTTGGATGGGCAGTACGGTTACAATGAGCAGTTCTTC.

This clonotype showed up many times. The chain employs TRBV12-3 or TRBV12-4 and TRBJ2-3; D is perhaps TRBD1 (5 bases). The CDR3 consists of 15 residues. Trimming pared 9 bases from V and 1 base from J, leaving 17 bases between. The CDR3 coding sequence is TGTGCCAGTCCCTCTGAAGGGGCCGGCACAGATACGCAGTATTTT. This translates into CASPSEGAGTDTQYF.

This clonotype was detected ten times or more. The chain recombines TRBV6-1 with TRBJ2-1; TRBD2 matches 8 bases. Looked up from germline, CDR1 is MNHNS and CDR2 is SASEGT. V was pared by 6 bases and J by 1 base, with 5 bases of the junction left unmatched. The CDR3 has 15 residues. CDR3 region: CASSVLAGSYNEQFF. The CDR3 DNA reads TGTGCCAGCAGCGTTCTAGCGGGTTCCTACAATGAGCAGTTCTTC.

This clonotype appeared a few times. The chain links TRBV11-2 to TRBJ2-1; D remains unclear. The CDR3 spans 15 residues. V was shortened by 1 base and J by 8 bases, with 15 bases between the two germline ends. The germline gives CDR1 SGHAT, CDR2 FQNNGV. CDR3 sequence: CASSLVAVPGYEQFF. CDR3 DNA: TGTGCCAGCAGCTTAGTAGCCGTTCCCGGCTATGAGCAGTTCTTC.

In this sample, this clonotype turned up many times. The chain couples TRBV12-3 or TRBV12-4 to TRBJ2-7, with TRBD1 matching 8 bases. The CDR3 totals 13 residues. J gave up 5 bases and V 8 bases, and 8 bases lay outside the gene matches. CDR3 nucleotide sequence: TGTGCCAGCGCTCAGGACAGGGCTCACGAGCAGTACGTC. Translating it yields CASAQDRAHEQYV.

The sample holds many counts of this clonotype. The DNA of the CDR3 is TGTGCCAGCACCGAATCTAAAAGAGACAGAGGAAACATTCAGTACTTC. Translating it yields CASTESKRDRGNIQYF. The V call is TRBV7-2, the J call TRBJ2-4, with D possibly TRBD1 on 5 matching bases. V lost 7 bases, J lost 6 bases, and 22 bases lay in between. From germline, CDR1 is SGHTA and CDR2 FQGNSA. The length of the CDR3 is 16 residues.

This clonotype has a handful of counts. The rearrangement links TRBV7-9 to TRBJ2-5; 8 bases are shared with TRBD2. In germline, CDR1 is SEHNR, CDR2 FQNEAQ (reference sequence). J was trimmed by 7 bases and V by 4 bases; bases with no gene match: 2. This CDR3 has 12 amino acids. CDR3 amino acids: CASSWGLGTQYF. In DNA, the CDR3 is TGTGCCAGCAGCTGGGGACTAGGGACCCAGTACTTC.

Only a few counts were recorded for this clonotype. The chain links TRBV7-2 to TRBJ2-3, with TRBD1 as a possible D gene (6 bases). V lost 7 bases to trimming and J lost 4 bases, with 18 bases between them. CDR1 and CDR2 from the germline V gene are SGHTA and FQGNSA. The CDR3 length is 15 residues. The CDR3 nucleotides read TGTGCCAGCAATTTAGGGGGTTCCTTGGCAGATACGCAGTATTTT. Translation gives CASNLGGSLADTQYF.

The rearrangement uses TRBV12-3 or TRBV12-4 and TRBJ2-5; D is ambiguous. This CDR3 comprises 14 residues. V gave up 6 bases and J gave up 5 bases, with 16 bases separating them. This CDR3 is CASSLFSSSETQYF. CDR3 nucleotide sequence: TGTGCCAGCAGCCTGTTTAGCAGTAGCGAGACCCAGTACTTC.

The V gene is TRBV5-6, the J gene TRBJ2-1; D is tentatively TRBD1 or TRBD2 (5 bases each). Germline CDR1 and CDR2: SGHDT and YYEEEE. V was clipped by 1 base and J by 8 bases, with 22 bases between them. The CDR3 sequence is 17 residues long. The CDR3 reads CASSLYGAWQGDDEQFF. The CDR3 bases are TGTGCCAGCAGCTTGTATGGCGCTTGGCAGGGAGACGATGAGCAGTTCTTC.

This clonotype was found many times. V and J are TRBV20-1 and TRBJ1-4; D may be TRBD1 (5 bases). This CDR3 is 11 amino acids long. V dropped 1 base and J dropped 10 bases, with 7 bases sitting between them. Germline V gene data show CDR1 as DFQATT and CDR2 as SNEGSKA (reference sequence). CDR3 residues: CSARGQGKLFF. CDR3 coding DNA: TGCAGTGCTAGAGGTCAGGGAAAACTGTTTTTT.

This clonotype was observed a few times. V usage is TRBV20-1 and J usage is TRBJ2-3; D uncertain. The germline V and J ends were trimmed by 4 bases and 1 base, with 12 bases remaining between them. The CDR3 sequence is 14 residues long. Germline loops: CDR1 DFQATT, CDR2 SNEGSKA (reference sequence). The CDR3 protein is CSAILPLGTDTQYF. Here the CDR3 DNA reads TGCAGTGCTATACTGCCCCTCGGCACAGATACGCAGTATTTT.

This clonotype came up a few times. V gene TRBV10-3 combines with J gene TRBJ2-7; D may be TRBD1 (5 bases). V lost 2 bases and J 2 bases, leaving 13 bases between the germline ends. Germline V lookup: CDR1 ENHRY, CDR2 SYGVKD. This CDR3 comprises 15 residues. The CDR3 bases are TGTGCCATCAGTGAGGGGGCGGCCAGAACCTACGAGCAGTACTTC. The encoded protein is CAISEGAARTYEQYF.

The genes are TRBV20-1 and TRBJ2-3, with 7 positions matching TRBD1. Germline V CDR1 and CDR2: DFQATT, SNEGSKA (reference sequence). V was pared by 8 bases and J by 4 bases, with 9 bases of the junction left unmatched. CDR3 length equals 13 residues. The DNA of the CDR3 is TGCAGTCTCTACAGGGGTAGCCCAGATACGCAGTATTTT. Amino acid sequence: CSLYRGSPDTQYF.